Below are 18 T cell receptor beta chains sequenced from a single sample in a study of Graves' ophthalmopathy and Graves' hyperthyroidism. Amplification targeted the TCR beta CDR3 regions, with RNA transcripts as the source material. Amplification began with first-round RT-PCR using HTBI primers, then second-round multiplex PCR was performed. TCRdb redid the calling of the multiplex PCR reads with MiXCR, one entry per CDR3 protein. Among a few hundred thousand distinct CDR3 sequences listed, 20% to 25% were seen once. The sequenced sample consisted of peripheral blood. The source of these receptors is a woman aged 50 to 60 with Graves' ophthalmopathy.

This clonotype has at least ten counts. This sequence joins TRBV9 and TRBJ1-3, with D hard to call. The CDR3 totals 17 residues. Germline V gene lookup returns CDR1 SGDLS and CDR2 YYNGEE. Between the trimmed V and J ends, which lost 0 bases and 0 bases, there was a span of 13 bases. The CDR3 region is CASSVEGRPSSGNTIYF. CDR3 DNA sequence: TGTGCCAGCAGCGTAGAGGGCAGGCCGAGCTCTGGAAACACCATATATTTT.

The sample holds many counts of this clonotype. The chain employs TRBV12-3 or TRBV12-4 and TRBJ2-2; 8 nucleotides match TRBD2. The CDR3 is made up of 15 amino acids. V was pared by 6 bases and J by 0 bases, with 3 bases of the junction left unmatched. The DNA for the CDR3 is TGTGCCAGCAGGGGACTAGGGACGAACACCGGGGAGCTGTTTTTT. Encoded protein: CASRGLGTNTGELFF.

This clonotype was picked up many times. The chain has TRBV2 and TRBJ1-5; 8 nucleotides line up with TRBD1. Trimming at V came to 4 bases and at J to 5 bases, leaving 7 bases not matched to a gene. Germline lookup yields CDR1 SNHLY and CDR2 FYNNEI. This CDR3 spans 15 amino acids. CDR3 nucleotides: TGTGCCAGCAGTGTACACAGGGGGGAATATCAGCCCCAGCATTTT. Translated: CASSVHRGEYQPQHF.

CDR3 sequence reads: CASSHTGAGTEQETQYF. The CDR3, as DNA: TGTGCCAGCAGTCACACGGGGGCAGGCACCGAGCAGGAGACCCAGTACTTC. The V and J genes are TRBV11-2 and TRBJ2-5; the D call may be TRBD1 or TRBD2 (6 bases each). The CDR3 sequence is 17 residues long. The germline CDR1 and CDR2 sequences are SGHAT and FQNNGV. The V end was cut by 6 bases, the J end by 5 bases, with 25 bases between.

This clonotype appeared many times. The chain joins TRBV10-3 to TRBJ1-2; TRBD1 matches 8 bases. Looked up from germline, CDR1 is ENHRY and CDR2 is SYGVKD. V lost 6 bases, J lost 8 bases, and 2 bases stayed unmatched. The CDR3 length is 11 residues. CDR3 sequence reads: CAIRAGGGYTF. The CDR3 DNA reads TGTGCCATCAGGGCAGGGGGCGGCTACACCTTC.

This clonotype was detected many times. V and J are TRBV19 and TRBJ2-7, with 7 positions matching TRBD1. With V trimmed by 6 bases and J by 2 bases, 7 bases remained unmatched. From germline, CDR1 is LNHDA and CDR2 SQIVND (reference sequence). The CDR3 sequence is 14 residues long. The CDR3 region has the DNA TGTGCCAGTAGCCTAAAGAGGGGGCCCTACGAGCAGTACTTC. It yields the protein CASSLKRGPYEQYF.

This clonotype was counted at least ten times. V is TRBV6-1 and J is TRBJ2-5; perhaps TRBD1 as D (6 bases). Trimming shortened V by 6 bases and J by 0 bases, and 11 bases separated the two germline ends. The CDR3 runs 14 residues. Germline CDR1 and CDR2: MNHNS and SASEGT. The CDR3 spells CASRRDRNQETQYF. The CDR3 nucleotides are TGTGCCAGCAGAAGAGACAGGAACCAAGAGACCCAGTACTTC.

This clonotype showed up many times. The V and J genes are TRBV6-1 and TRBJ1-1, with TRBD1 as a possible D gene (6 bases). Trimming pared 2 bases from V and 4 bases from J, leaving 17 bases between. Germline assignment: CDR1 MNHNS and CDR2 SASEGT. This CDR3 has 16 amino acids. The CDR3 loop reads CASSESSTGYGTEAFF. The CDR3 nucleotides are TGTGCCAGCAGTGAATCATCTACAGGGTACGGCACTGAAGCTTTCTTT.

This clonotype occurred once. The chain joins TRBV14 to TRBJ2-5, with 7 nucleotides matching TRBD2. The germline V gene encodes CDR1 SGHDN and CDR2 FVKESK. This CDR3 is 14 amino acids long. The J segment lost 3 bases and the V segment lost 5 bases, leaving 6 bases of the junction unmatched. CDR3 coding DNA: TGTGCCAGCAGCAAGCGACTAGCAGAAGAGACCCAGTACTTC. It encodes CASSKRLAEETQYF.

Details on this clonotype: Since a much larger clone is just one base distant, this may be a read error. This rearrangement joins TRBV4-1 to TRBJ2-2; possible D gene TRBD2, 6 bases. The CDR3 covers 18 residues. Germline V gene lookup returns CDR1 MGHRA and CDR2 YSYEKL. Written as DNA, the CDR3 is TGCGCCAGCAGCCAAGATCTTAGGGGCGGGATAGGCACCTGGGAGCTGTTTTTT. Its protein is CASSQDLRGGIGTWELFF.

This clonotype was picked up a small number of times. This may be a read error: a much more frequent sequence differs by one nucleotide. The J gene is TRBJ2-5, the V gene TRBV6-1; D gene uncertain. The CDR3 consists of 15 residues. Germline V gene lookup returns CDR1 MNHNS and CDR2 SASEGT. The V end lost 4 bases, the J end lost 7 bases, and 19 bases lay between the germline ends. The chain's CDR3 is CASSGQWAATGTQYF. DNA for the CDR3: TGTGCCAGCAGTGGCCAATGGGCCGCGACCGGGACCCAGTACTTC.

This clonotype was seen repeatedly, ten times or more. The chain recombines TRBV27 with TRBJ1-2; D remains ambiguous. Trimming shortened V by 0 bases and J by 2 bases, and 10 bases separated the two germline ends. The germline V gene encodes CDR1 MNHEY and CDR2 SMNVEV (reference sequence). The CDR3 extends over 15 amino acids. CDR3 sequence (DNA): TGTGCCAGCAGTTTATCGACGGTCACGAACTATGGCTACACCTTC. This encodes CASSLSTVTNYGYTF.

V is TRBV28 and J is TRBJ1-6; tentatively, D is TRBD1 (6 bases). V lost 2 bases and J 1 base, leaving 12 bases between the germline ends. This CDR3 has 17 amino acids. Germline lookup yields CDR1 MDHEN and CDR2 SYDVKM. CDR3 amino acids: CASSLLLQGSYNSPLHF. The DNA of the CDR3 is TGTGCCAGCAGTTTACTCCTTCAGGGGTCCTATAATTCACCCCTCCACTTT.

V is TRBV19 and J is TRBJ1-6, with TRBD1 matching over 8 bases. J gave up 9 bases and V 6 bases, and 4 bases lay outside the gene matches. This CDR3 is built from 13 residues. Looked up from germline, CDR1 is LNHDA and CDR2 is SQIVND (reference sequence). DNA for the CDR3: TGTGCCAGTAGCAGGGGGCAGGTTTCACCCCTCCACTTT. It yields the protein CASSRGQVSPLHF.

This clonotype was seen a handful of times. One base away lies a much larger clone, so this may be a sequencing read error. The V and J genes are TRBV2 and TRBJ2-7; 10 bases line up with TRBD1. The CDR3 sequence is 12 residues long. Germline trimming cut 6 bases from V and 8 bases from J; bases unmatched to any gene: 4. Germline V gene sequence: CDR1 SNHLY, CDR2 FYNNEI. This CDR3 reads CASRMTGGQQYF. In DNA form, the CDR3 reads TGTGCCAGCAGGATGACAGGGGGCCAGCAGTACTTC.

The chain recombines TRBV28 with TRBJ1-2; TRBD1 matches 7 bases. CDR1 and CDR2 (germline): MDHEN, SYDVKM. The CDR3 extends over 16 amino acids. The trim removed 2 bases at V and 1 base at J, leaving 7 bases unmatched. CDR3 nucleotide sequence: TGTGCCAGCAGTTTACAGGGACAGTCCTTTAACTATGGCTACACCTTC. Its translation: CASSLQGQSFNYGYTF.

The genes are TRBV28 and TRBJ2-4; D call uncertain. This CDR3 contains 15 residues. With 2 bases removed from V and 0 bases from J, the gap between germline ends came to 8 bases. The germline V gene encodes CDR1 MDHEN and CDR2 SYDVKM. The chain's CDR3 is CASSLNGVAKNIQYF. CDR3 bases: TGTGCCAGCAGTTTAAATGGGGTAGCCAAAAACATTCAGTACTTC.

Worth noting for this clonotype: A much more abundant neighbour one base away suggests this may be a read error. The genes are TRBV19 and TRBJ2-7; 8 bases fit TRBD2. CDR3 length: 16 amino acids. The germline V gene encodes CDR1 LNHDA and CDR2 SQIVND (reference sequence). Written as DNA, the CDR3 is TGTGCCAGTGGTATCGTCCTGGGGACTAGTTACGGCGAGCAGTACTTC. Translation gives CASGIVLGTSYGEQYF.